Below are 21 T cell receptor beta chains sequenced from a single sample in a study of T cell responses to AZD1222 COVID-19 vaccine. The protocol was immunoSEQ multiplex PCR, while the TCRdb copy is restricted to in-frame clones and leaves out a portion. The data show about 120,000 clones, roughly 90% seen once. The sequencing here drew on peripheral blood, taken on day 0 of AZD1222 vaccination. Every receptor here comes from an adult in good health.

The V call is TRBV29-1, the J call TRBJ2-1; D may be TRBD2 (6 bases). The V gene's germline CDR1 is SQVTM and CDR2 ANQGSEA. V was clipped by 1 base and J by 6 bases, with 7 bases between them. The CDR3 sequence is 12 residues long. For the CDR3, the DNA is TGCAGCGTTGAAGGGAGGGCCAATGAGCAGTTCTTC. It specifies CSVEGRANEQFF.

The chain uses TRBV29-1 and TRBJ1-5, with 12 bases fitting TRBD1. The CDR3 runs to 15 residues. V dropped 1 base and J dropped 6; count of bases not matched to a gene: 4. CDR1 SQVTM and CDR2 ANQGSEA come from the germline V gene. The CDR3 loop reads CSVEVGQGAGQPQHF. CDR3 sequence (DNA): TGCAGCGTTGAAGTGGGACAGGGGGCAGGTCAGCCCCAGCATTTT.

The rearrangement joins TRBV12-5 to TRBJ2-5; D gene unclear. Germline V gives CDR1 LGHNT, CDR2 FRNRAP. V lost 5 bases and J 5 bases, leaving 12 bases between the germline ends. The CDR3 loop spans 13 amino acids. CDR3 nucleotides: TGTGCTAGTGGTGTGGAGTGGTTCGAGACCCAGTACTTC. It encodes CASGVEWFETQYF.

V and J are TRBV30 and TRBJ1-1, with a weak D call TRBD1 (6 bases). V was pared by 0 bases and J by 5 bases, with 13 bases between. Germline assignment: CDR1 GTSNPN and CDR2 SVGIG (reference sequence). This CDR3 has 14 residues. This CDR3 reads CAWSVRAGVTEAFF. DNA for the CDR3: TGTGCCTGGAGTGTACGGGCAGGGGTAACTGAAGCTTTCTTT.

The gene calls are TRBV5-1 and TRBJ2-3, with TRBD2 matching over 9 bases. Trimming removed 4 bases from V and 4 bases from J; junction bases left unmatched: 10. The CDR3 extends over 16 amino acids. Germline CDR1 reads SGHRS; CDR2 reads YFSETQ. The CDR3 DNA follows: TGCGCCAGCAGCACTCTGACTAGCGGCCCTTCAGATACGCAGTATTTT. This translates into CASSTLTSGPSDTQYF.

The chain has TRBV11-2 and TRBJ2-1, with D possibly being TRBD2 (5 bases). The CDR3 length is 19 residues. The V and J ends lost 0 bases and 5 bases respectively, with 23 bases between them. Germline lookup yields CDR1 SGHAT and CDR2 FQNNGV. The CDR3: CASSLDGSPSGRANNEQFF. CDR3 in DNA: TGTGCCAGCAGCTTAGATGGGTCCCCGAGCGGAAGGGCCAACAATGAGCAGTTCTTC.

This chain uses TRBV11-1 with TRBJ1-1, with 8 nucleotides matching TRBD1. The germline V gene encodes CDR1 SGHAT and CDR2 FQDESV (reference sequence). With 4 bases clipped from V and 13 bases from J, the junction kept 11 bases outside the gene matches. This CDR3 has 13 amino acids. CDR3 residues: CASSSGLTGVGFF. Here the CDR3 DNA reads TGTGCCAGCAGCTCGGGTCTGACAGGGGTTGGTTTCTTT.

CDR3 loop: CASSTRDKNTGELFF. The DNA of the CDR3 is TGTGCCAGCAGCACCCGGGACAAAAACACCGGGGAGCTGTTTTTT. The chain uses TRBV13 and TRBJ2-2; D may be TRBD1 (6 bases). This CDR3 comprises 15 residues. Trimming took 5 bases from V and 2 from J, leaving 12 bases between them. The germline gives CDR1 PRHDT, CDR2 FYEKMQ (reference sequence).

V usage is TRBV6-5 and J usage is TRBJ2-5; 8 nucleotides match TRBD2. J lost 2 bases, V lost 8 bases, and 7 bases had no gene match. The germline gives CDR1 MNHEY, CDR2 SVGAGI. The CDR3 consists of 14 residues. CDR3 DNA: TGTGCCAGCTCCATTAGCGGGGCACAAGAGACCCAGTACTTC. Protein product: CASSISGAQETQYF.

V gene TRBV19 combines with J gene TRBJ2-2; D remains ambiguous. Trimming pared 5 bases from V and 7 bases from J, leaving 14 bases between. The CDR3 is made up of 14 amino acids. Looked up from germline, CDR1 is LNHDA and CDR2 is SQIVND (reference sequence). The CDR3, as DNA: TGTGCCAGTAGTGACCGACCCTGGAGCGGGGAGCTGTTTTTT. Amino acids: CASSDRPWSGELFF.

CDR3 region: CASRRLAASTDTQYF. The CDR3 nucleotides read TGTGCCAGCAGAAGACTAGCGGCGAGCACAGATACGCAGTATTTT. The chain is built from TRBV6-4 and TRBJ2-3; 9 bases are a match to TRBD2. The germline V gene has CDR1 MRHNA and CDR2 SNTAGT. Trimming cost V 6 bases and J 0 bases; bases outside gene matches: 4. The CDR3 has 15 residues.

The chain employs TRBV4-3 and TRBJ1-3; maybe TRBD1 (5 bases). This CDR3 has 19 amino acids. Germline V lookup: CDR1 LGHNA, CDR2 YSLEER. V gave up 4 bases and J gave up 0 bases, with 22 bases separating them. CDR3: CASSLNPGRQGSSGNTIYF. CDR3 nucleotide sequence: TGCGCCAGCAGCCTCAACCCCGGCAGGCAGGGTTCCTCTGGAAACACCATATATTTT.

V is TRBV7-2 and J is TRBJ1-2; TRBD1 matches at 7 bases. The CDR3 contains 14 residues. The germline V gene encodes CDR1 SGHTA and CDR2 FQGNSA. The trim removed 5 bases at V and 8 bases at J, leaving 11 bases unmatched. CDR3 bases: TGTGCCAGCAGCACAAACCGGGACAGCGGGGGCTACACCTTC. As protein: CASSTNRDSGGYTF.

The genes are TRBV19 and TRBJ2-1, with 9 nucleotides matching TRBD2. This CDR3 contains 16 residues. V shed 7 bases, J shed 5 bases, and the junction held 12 bases outside the gene matches. Germline V gives CDR1 LNHDA, CDR2 SQIVND (reference sequence). The CDR3 here is CASKRGGLASHNEQFF. Here the CDR3 DNA reads TGTGCCAGTAAACGGGGAGGACTAGCGAGCCACAATGAGCAGTTCTTC.

The chain carries TRBV27 and TRBJ1-1; D is undetermined. The CDR3 contains 11 residues. V lost 10 bases and J 3 bases, leaving 9 bases between the germline ends. Looked up from germline, CDR1 is MNHEY and CDR2 is SMNVEV (reference sequence). CDR3 amino acids: CATKYDTEAFF. DNA for the CDR3: TGTGCCACCAAATACGACACTGAAGCTTTCTTT.

This chain links TRBV3-1 (or the pseudogene TRBV3-2) with TRBJ1-3; D call uncertain. The V gene lost 1 base and the J gene lost 0 bases, with 10 bases spanning the gap. The CDR3 runs to 16 residues. Germline assignment: CDR1 LGHDT and CDR2 YNNKEL (reference sequence). The CDR3: CASSQGETRSGNTIYF. CDR3 nucleotides: TGTGCCAGCAGCCAAGGGGAAACCCGCTCTGGAAACACCATATATTTT.

The rearrangement links TRBV27 to TRBJ1-3; D is uncertain. Trimming took 4 bases from V and 2 from J, leaving 12 bases between them. The CDR3 sequence is 15 residues long. The germline gives CDR1 MNHEY, CDR2 SMNVEV (reference sequence). In DNA, the CDR3 is TGTGCCAGCAGTTCCTCCGGGATGCCTGGAAACACCATATATTTT. Translated, it gives CASSSSGMPGNTIYF.

The chain is built from TRBV12-3 or TRBV12-4 and TRBJ2-7; the D is unclear. There are 11 residues in the CDR3. Trimming cost V 5 bases and J 7 bases, with 9 bases left between them. The CDR3 here is CASSLVGEQYF. CDR3 nucleotide sequence: TGTGCCAGCAGTCTGGTCGGGGAGCAGTACTTC.

This chain uses TRBV10-3 with TRBJ1-4; perhaps TRBD1 as D (5 bases). The V gene lost 3 bases and the J gene lost 8 bases, with 16 bases spanning the gap. The CDR3 extends over 15 amino acids. Looked up from germline, CDR1 is ENHRY and CDR2 is SYGVKD. CDR3 coding DNA: TGTGCCATCAGTGACCACCCGGGGGGAGACGAAAAACTGTTTTTT. It translates to CAISDHPGGDEKLFF.

The rearrangement links TRBV5-1 to TRBJ2-3, with D possibly being TRBD1 or TRBD2 (5 bases each). Deletions cut 4 bases from V and 5 bases from J, with 14 bases between. The CDR3 sequence is 14 residues long. Germline V CDR1 and CDR2: SGHRS, YFSETQ. The CDR3, as DNA: TGCGCCAGCAGCGACGGGACCTTCGTAGATACGCAGTATTTT. Residues: CASSDGTFVDTQYF.

This clone was counted once. The genes are TRBV7-9 and TRBJ1-3, with D maybe TRBD1 (5 bases). The V end lost 3 bases, the J end lost 3 bases, and 18 bases lay between the germline ends. CDR3 size: 17 residues. The germline CDR1 and CDR2 sequences are SEHNR and FQNEAQ (reference sequence). The CDR3 sequence is CASSLQGWSGFGNTIYF. As DNA, the CDR3 is TGTGCCAGCAGCTTGCAGGGATGGAGTGGCTTTGGAAACACCATATATTTT.